This record looks at one T cell receptor beta chain sequence and its context. Its target is not known. Trimming removed 4 bases at V and 5 bases at J, with 11 bases between. The CDR3 totals 13 residues. The germline V gene encodes CDR1 MDHEN and CDR2 SYDVKM. Single viable CD3+CD4+CD8-CD45RO+ cells were sorted as the memory CD4+ T cells. CMV serostatus came from serum IgG against pp150, pp28, p38, p52. This specimen comes from a study of memory CD4+ T cells and cytomegalovirus serostatus. As for the study in general: Healthy Belgian adult donors included roughly ten CMV-positive and fewer than 25 CMV-negative people. Study-wide findings and caveats: About two fifths of the roughly 150 known CMV-associated TCRbeta sequences appeared in CD4+ memory.

Libraries were prepared by immunoSEQ multiplex PCR; TCRdb keeps only in-frame clonotypes and omits some of them. This table has 35,000 to 50,000 clones, 70% to 80% appearing once. This chain joins TRBV28 and TRBJ1-2, with unresolved D. This sequence originates from an adult in good health and CMV-seronegative. Sequenced material: memory CD4+ T cells from blood. Here the CDR3 DNA reads TGTGCCAGCAGTTACTCCCATGGTTATGGCTACACCTTC. Translation gives CASSYSHGYGYTF.